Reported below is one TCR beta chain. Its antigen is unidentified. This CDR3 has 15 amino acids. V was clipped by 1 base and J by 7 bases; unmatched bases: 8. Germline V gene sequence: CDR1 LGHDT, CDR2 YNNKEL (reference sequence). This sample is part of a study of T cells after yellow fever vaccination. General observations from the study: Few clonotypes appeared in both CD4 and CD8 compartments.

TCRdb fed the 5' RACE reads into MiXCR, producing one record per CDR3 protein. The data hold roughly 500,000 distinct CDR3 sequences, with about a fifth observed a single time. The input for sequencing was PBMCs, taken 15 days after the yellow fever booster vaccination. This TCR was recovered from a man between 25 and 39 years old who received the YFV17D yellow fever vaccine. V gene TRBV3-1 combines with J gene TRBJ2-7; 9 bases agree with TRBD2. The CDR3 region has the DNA TGTGCCAGCAGCCAAGGGCGAGCGGGAGGTTTTGAGCAGTACTTC. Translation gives CASSQGRAGGFEQYF.